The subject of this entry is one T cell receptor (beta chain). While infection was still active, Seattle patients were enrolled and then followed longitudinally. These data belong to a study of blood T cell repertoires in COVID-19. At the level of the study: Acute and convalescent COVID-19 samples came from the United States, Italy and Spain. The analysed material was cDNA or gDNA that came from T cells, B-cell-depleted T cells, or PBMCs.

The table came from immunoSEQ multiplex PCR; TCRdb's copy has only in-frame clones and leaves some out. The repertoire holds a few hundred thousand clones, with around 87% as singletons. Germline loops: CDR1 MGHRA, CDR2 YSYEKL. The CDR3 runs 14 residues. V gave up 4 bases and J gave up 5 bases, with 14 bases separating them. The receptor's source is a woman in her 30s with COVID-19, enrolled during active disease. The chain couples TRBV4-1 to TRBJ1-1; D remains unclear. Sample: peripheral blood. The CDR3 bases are TGCGCCAGCAGCCCGCCGGGGTCAAATACTGAAGCTTTCTTT. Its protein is CASSPPGSNTEAFF.